The 27 T cell receptor beta chains below were found in one sample sequenced in a study of blood T cell repertoires in COVID-19 (dated by TCRdb to the early 2020s). Preparation of the library involved the immunoSEQ multiplex PCR assay. TCRdb limited this immuneACCESS table to in-frame rearrangements with V and J called. A share of clones is missing; checked studies link under half to unresolved V genes, and the rest is unexplained. Recorded for this sample are roughly 150,000 clones; approximately 82% of them occurred a single time. Clones ranked in the top ten supply 7.2% of the sample. Sequenced material: peripheral blood. The receptors here all came from a woman aged 50 to 60 in a cohort sampled during active or convalescent COVID-19.

The rearrangement joins TRBV7-9 to TRBJ2-3, with TRBD1 matching over 7 bases. Unmatched junction bases numbered 10, after V lost 5 bases and J lost 5 bases. This CDR3 contains 15 residues. The germline V gene encodes CDR1 SEHNR and CDR2 FQNEAQ (reference sequence). The DNA of the CDR3 is TGTGCCAGCAGCCCCTCGGGCGGACAGGTAGATACGCAGTATTTT. This sequence encodes CASSPSGGQVDTQYF.

This clone was seen more than once but under ten times. This rearrangement joins TRBV11-3 to TRBJ1-2, with D maybe TRBD1 (5 bases). There are 17 residues in the CDR3. Trimming took 0 bases from V and 5 from J, leaving 19 bases between them. Per germline, CDR1 SGHNT and CDR2 YENEEA. CDR3 nucleotide sequence: TGTGCCAGCAGCTTAGAGCCTTGGGGCAGGGATCCTTATGGCTACACCTTC. Its translation: CASSLEPWGRDPYGYTF.

The chain recombines TRBV2 with TRBJ1-6, with TRBD1 matching 8 bases. V gave up 6 bases and J gave up 3 bases; unmatched junction bases: 10. Germline CDR1 SNHLY, CDR2 FYNNEI. The CDR3 totals 17 residues. CDR3 nucleotides: TGTGCCAGCAGCGAACCTCGGACAGGGCTCTATAATTCACCCCTCCACTTT. It encodes CASSEPRTGLYNSPLHF.

This clone occurred once. This sequence joins TRBV7-3 and TRBJ1-3, with TRBD1 identical over 7 bases. This CDR3 is 14 amino acids long. Germline CDR1 is SGHTA and CDR2 is FQGTGA. Trimming took 5 bases from V and 1 from J; bases not matched to a gene: 2. The CDR3 sequence: CASSQTGSGNTIYF. CDR3 coding DNA: TGTGCCAGCAGCCAGACAGGGTCTGGAAACACCATATATTTT. Based on the CDR3 plus reference TRBV7-3 and TRBJ1-3, the full variable domain is GAGVSQTPSNKVTEKGKYVELRCDPISGHTALYWYRQSLGQGPEFLIYFQGTGAADDSGLPNDRFFAVRPEGSVSTLKIQRTERGDSAVYLCASSQTGSGNTIYFGEGSWLTVV.

J is TRBJ1-2 and V is TRBV19; 11 positions match TRBD1. Germline values: CDR1 LNHDA, CDR2 SQIVND (reference sequence). Trimming took 4 bases from V and 2 from J; bases not matched to a gene: 3. There are 15 residues in the CDR3. This CDR3 reads CASSKGTGGNYGYTF. The DNA for the CDR3 is TGTGCCAGTAGTAAAGGGACAGGGGGGAACTATGGCTACACCTTC. Variable domain in full (rest from reference TRBV19 and TRBJ1-2): DGGITQSPKYLFRKEGQNVTLSCEQNLNHDAMYWYRQDPGQGLRLIYYSQIVNDFQKGDIAEGYSVSREKKESFPLTVTSAQKNPTAFYLCASSKGTGGNYGYTFGSGTRLTVV.

The rearrangement uses TRBV7-2 and TRBJ1-5; 9 positions agree with TRBD1. V was pared by 1 base and J by 7 bases, with 5 bases of the junction left unmatched. This CDR3 region has 15 residues. Looked up from germline, CDR1 is SGHTA and CDR2 is FQGNSA. The CDR3 loop is CASSLGQGGRQPQHF. The DNA of the CDR3 is TGTGCCAGCAGCTTAGGACAGGGGGGAAGGCAGCCCCAGCATTTT.

This chain connects TRBV3-1 (or the pseudogene TRBV3-2) to TRBJ2-3; D is ambiguous. Germline CDR1 LGHDT, CDR2 YNNKEL (reference sequence). V lost 1 base, J lost 10 bases, and 9 bases lay in between. The CDR3 spans 12 residues. The CDR3 DNA follows: TGTGCCAGCAGCCAAGCGCGGCTAGCGCAGTATTTT. Translation gives CASSQARLAQYF.

This clone appeared a few times. The CDR3 spells CASSTGTGSYEQYF. CDR3 in DNA: TGCGCCAGCAGCACCGGGACAGGGAGCTACGAGCAGTACTTC. The gene calls are TRBV5-1 and TRBJ2-7; 9 bases are shared with TRBD1. V lost 4 bases and J lost 3; bases outside the gene matches: 5. The CDR3 has 14 residues. Germline assignment: CDR1 SGHRS and CDR2 YFSETQ.

The chain uses TRBV7-9 and TRBJ1-4; no clear D. Trimming removed 4 bases at V and 7 bases at J, with 16 bases between. The CDR3 runs 15 residues. Germline V gene sequence: CDR1 SEHNR, CDR2 FQNEAQ (reference sequence). CDR3 DNA: TGTGCCAGCAGCTCGGTGGGAGTGACGGGTGAAAAACTGTTTTTT. This gives the protein CASSSVGVTGEKLFF.

V is TRBV10-1 and J is TRBJ1-2, with 7 positions matching TRBD1. Germline V CDR1 and CDR2: WNHNN, SYGVQD (reference sequence). The CDR3 loop spans 13 amino acids. Losses at the gene ends were 7 bases for V and 4 bases for J; bases not matched to a gene: 6. The CDR3 loop is CASMTGFIYGYTF. DNA for the CDR3: TGCGCCAGCATGACAGGGTTCATCTATGGCTACACCTTC.

This clone was observed once. V and J are TRBV27 and TRBJ2-7, with D uncertain. Trimming pared 5 bases from V and 3 bases from J, leaving 17 bases between. The CDR3 contains 15 residues. Germline V gene lookup returns CDR1 MNHEY and CDR2 SMNVEV (reference sequence). The CDR3 nucleotides read TGTGCCAGCAGTCCCCTGGGCCGTTTTAACTACGAGCAGTACTTC. Amino acid sequence: CASSPLGRFNYEQYF.

The rearrangement uses TRBV6-2 or TRBV6-3 and TRBJ2-1; TRBD1 matches 10 bases. The germline V gene has CDR1 MNHEY and CDR2 SVGEGT. There are 15 residues in the CDR3. V shed 6 bases, J shed 2 bases, and the junction held 4 bases outside the gene matches. CDR3 DNA: TGTGCCAGCAGCTTCGGGACAGGGGCCTACAATGAGCAGTTCTTC. Translated: CASSFGTGAYNEQFF.

This rearrangement joins TRBV18 to TRBJ1-4; 9 bases are a match to TRBD1. The V gene end was trimmed by 6 bases and the J gene end by 5 bases; junction bases not matched to a gene: 1. CDR1 KGHSH and CDR2 LQKENI come from the germline V gene. CDR3 length: 13 amino acids. This CDR3 is CASSGTGNEKLFF. CDR3 nucleotide sequence: TGTGCCAGCTCCGGGACAGGGAATGAAAAACTGTTTTTT.

V is TRBV6-5 and J is TRBJ2-7; tentative D call: TRBD1 (6 bases). Deletions cut 6 bases from V and 11 bases from J, with 14 bases between. The germline V gene encodes CDR1 MNHEY and CDR2 SVGAGI. The CDR3 has 11 amino acids. CDR3 sequence: CASRWDTMEYF. The CDR3 region has the DNA TGTGCCAGCAGGTGGGACACCATGGAGTACTTC.

This rearrangement joins TRBV30 to TRBJ2-1; a weak D match, TRBD2 (5 bases). The V end was cut by 2 bases, the J end by 4 bases, with 15 bases between. Germline CDR1 is GTSNPN and CDR2 is SVGIG (reference sequence). The CDR3 consists of 15 residues. This chain's CDR3 is CAWSLKGDQYNEQFF. CDR3 DNA sequence: TGTGCCTGGAGTTTAAAGGGAGACCAATACAATGAGCAGTTCTTC.

This sequence joins TRBV2 and TRBJ2-3, with D uncertain. CDR1 is SNHLY and CDR2 is FYNNEI in the germline V gene. The CDR3 totals 13 residues. V gave up 6 bases and J gave up 0 bases, with 7 bases separating them. DNA of the CDR3: TGTGCCAGCAGCCTATCAAGCACAGATACGCAGTATTTT. It translates to CASSLSSTDTQYF.

The rearrangement uses TRBV3-1 (or the pseudogene TRBV3-2) and TRBJ1-2; unclear D gene. The CDR3 totals 13 residues. Germline CDR1 reads LGHDT; CDR2 reads YNNKEL (reference sequence). The V end lost 1 base, the J end lost 5 bases, and 8 bases lay between the germline ends. The DNA for the CDR3 is TGTGCCAGCAGCCAAGGAGAAAAGTATGGCTACACCTTC. This gives the protein CASSQGEKYGYTF.

V is TRBV7-2 and J is TRBJ1-1; weak D call: TRBD1 (6 bases). CDR3 length: 14 residues. V shed 6 bases and J shed 4 bases, with 15 bases lying between them. The germline gives CDR1 SGHTA, CDR2 FQGNSA. As DNA, the CDR3 is TGTGCCAGCAGTGTACAGGGAATAGGCACTGAAGCTTTCTTT. Its protein product is CASSVQGIGTEAFF.

The V gene is TRBV4-2, the J gene TRBJ1-2, with 8 bases aligning to TRBD1. Germline CDR1 reads LGHNA; CDR2 reads YNFKEQ. The CDR3 is 17 residues long. With 1 base clipped from V and 3 bases from J, the junction kept 10 bases outside the gene matches. CDR3 coding DNA: TGTGCCAGCAGCCAAGTCCAGGGGGCGCACCCCTACTATGGCTACACCTTC. As protein: CASSQVQGAHPYYGYTF.

The chain uses TRBV27 and TRBJ2-2, with D perhaps TRBD2 (6 bases). The CDR3 has 16 amino acids. The V gene lost 6 bases and the J gene lost 0 bases, with 14 bases spanning the gap. Germline V gene data show CDR1 as MNHEY and CDR2 as SMNVEV (reference sequence). CDR3 sequence: CASRPTGTPNTGELFF. The CDR3 coding sequence is TGTGCCAGCAGACCAACCGGGACTCCGAACACCGGGGAGCTGTTTTTT.

The V call is TRBV19, the J call TRBJ2-2; D gene uncertain. This CDR3 contains 14 residues. Germline CDR1 is LNHDA and CDR2 is SQIVND (reference sequence). Trimming shortened V by 3 bases and J by 1 base, and 6 bases separated the two germline ends. CDR3 nucleotides: TGTGCCAGTAGTATTCTCAGGAACACCGGGGAGCTGTTTTTT. It translates to CASSILRNTGELFF.

This chain joins TRBV5-1 and TRBJ2-7, with 9 positions matching TRBD2. V gave up 2 bases and J gave up 3 bases; unmatched junction bases: 0. The CDR3 spans 13 residues. Germline V gene lookup returns CDR1 SGHRS and CDR2 YFSETQ. The DNA for the CDR3 is TGCGCCAGCAGCTTTAGCGGGGGCTACGAGCAGTACTTC. Its protein product is CASSFSGGYEQYF.

The chain has TRBV11-2 and TRBJ1-2; 9 bases map to TRBD1. V shed 7 bases and J 6 bases; nucleotides not matched to a gene: 6. Germline V lookup: CDR1 SGHAT, CDR2 FQNNGV. The CDR3 has 13 residues. The chain's CDR3 is CASNSGTGNGYTF. The CDR3 DNA is TGTGCCAGCAACTCCGGGACAGGGAATGGCTACACCTTC.

This clone was detected only a few times. The chain couples TRBV6-5 to TRBJ1-4; maybe TRBD1 (6 bases). The CDR3 runs 15 residues. CDR1 and CDR2 (germline): MNHEY, SVGAGI. V was trimmed by 8 bases and J by 8 bases, leaving 21 bases between them. DNA for the CDR3: TGTGCCAGCTCCAAAAAAAGGGGGGAGGGAGAAAAACTGTTTTTT. Encoded protein: CASSKKRGEGEKLFF.

Concerning this clone itself: The junction differs from germline at one of its ends, possibly a read error. Other DNA sequences in the sample encode the same CDR3. The gene calls are TRBV4-3 and TRBJ2-7; 7 bases match TRBD2. This CDR3 is built from 15 residues. Per the germline V gene, CDR1 is LGHNA and CDR2 is YSLEER. The CDR3 here is CASSPIPGTNYEQYF. The CDR3 nucleotides read TGCGCCAGCAGCCCCATCCCCGGGACTAACTACGAGCAGTATTTC.

This clone was counted a single time. This chain uses TRBV4-1 with TRBJ1-6; D call uncertain. The CDR3 spans 18 residues. Germline V gene sequence: CDR1 MGHRA, CDR2 YSYEKL. V shed 1 base and J shed 3 bases, with 16 bases lying between them. The CDR3 bases are TGCGCCAGCAGCCAAGGGGGTTCACGAGGGCTCTATAATTCACCCCTCCACTTT. Its translation: CASSQGGSRGLYNSPLHF.

The chain is built from TRBV6-6 and TRBJ1-1, with a tentative D call TRBD1 (6 bases). Trimming took off 7 bases at V and 0 bases at J, with 18 bases between the two ends. The length of the CDR3 is 16 residues. Germline V gene data show CDR1 as MNHNY and CDR2 as SVGAGI (reference sequence). The chain's CDR3 is CASTNWEQGLNTEAFF. The CDR3 nucleotides are TGTGCCAGCACCAACTGGGAACAGGGATTGAACACTGAAGCTTTCTTT.